The 11 T cell receptor beta chains given below trace back to one sample, sequenced in a study of T cells after yellow fever vaccination. TCRdb itself ran the 5' RACE reads through MiXCR, one entry per CDR3 protein. This table holds around 230,000 distinct CDR3 sequences, over 6.5% found once. The input for sequencing was CD4+ T cells sorted from PBMCs, taken on the day of the yellow fever booster vaccination. The receptors come from a man younger than 40 who received the YFV17D yellow fever vaccine.

V and J are TRBV4-1 and TRBJ2-7, with TRBD1 matching over 10 bases. Trimming at V came to 4 bases and at J to 3 bases, leaving 9 bases not matched to a gene. Germline CDR1 is MGHRA and CDR2 is YSYEKL. This CDR3 has 16 amino acids. The CDR3 DNA sequence: TGCGCCAGCAGCCTAGAACCGGGACAGGGGAACTACGAGCAGTACTTC. It is translated as CASSLEPGQGNYEQYF.

The table lists this clonotype with a few counts. The chain recombines TRBV6-1 with TRBJ2-1; 8 bases fit TRBD2. Germline assignment: CDR1 MNHNS and CDR2 SASEGT. J was trimmed by 8 bases and V by 6 bases; bases with no gene match: 12. The CDR3 is 15 residues long. The CDR3 protein is CASRKAGAPSYEQFF. The CDR3 nucleotides are TGTGCCAGCAGAAAAGCGGGAGCCCCTTCTTATGAGCAGTTCTTC.

J is TRBJ2-1 and V is TRBV28; 9 nucleotides align to TRBD2. V was clipped by 5 bases and J by 9 bases; unmatched bases: 8. This CDR3 comprises 14 residues. The germline CDR1 and CDR2 sequences are MDHEN and SYDVKM. CDR3 protein: CASSSGTSFLEQFF. The CDR3 coding sequence is TGTGCCAGCAGTAGCGGGACTAGCTTTCTTGAGCAGTTCTTC.

This clonotype appeared many times. The gene calls are TRBV5-1 and TRBJ2-2, with D perhaps assigned TRBD1 or TRBD2 (5 bases each). Trimming left V 2 bases short and J 4 bases short, with 15 bases between. Germline lookup yields CDR1 SGHRS and CDR2 YFSETQ. This CDR3 comprises 16 residues. The CDR3 DNA sequence: TGCGCCAGCAGCTTATCCCCCCTCGGGACCACCGGGGAGCTGTTTTTT. This gives the protein CASSLSPLGTTGELFF.

This clonotype has a handful of counts. The chain has TRBV2 and TRBJ2-7; TRBD2 matches 10 bases. Losses at the gene ends were 7 bases for V and 6 bases for J; bases not matched to a gene: 12. CDR3 length: 15 amino acids. Germline V CDR1 and CDR2: SNHLY, FYNNEI. As DNA, the CDR3 is TGTGCCAGCAACCCCAGGACTAGCGGTTCCGGCGAGCAGTACTTC. Translated: CASNPRTSGSGEQYF.

The chain links TRBV19 to TRBJ2-3, with a possible D match to TRBD2 (5 bases). CDR1 LNHDA and CDR2 SQIVND come from the germline V gene (reference sequence). V was shortened by 6 bases and J by 0 bases, with 16 bases between the two germline ends. The CDR3 has 16 amino acids. The CDR3 bases are TGTGCCAGTAGCCCCTCTGCGGGCCTTAGCACAGATACGCAGTATTTT. It encodes CASSPSAGLSTDTQYF.

This clonotype has only one observation. The junction and the germline gene differ at one end; a read error may be behind it. The J gene is TRBJ2-7, the V gene TRBV10-3; TRBD1 aligns across 7 bases. The CDR3 sequence is 14 residues long. Per germline, CDR1 ENHRY and CDR2 SYGVKD. The CDR3 here is CAIRPQGPTYGQYF. The CDR3 DNA follows: TGTGCCATCAGGCCACAGGGGCCAACCTACGGGCAGTACTTC.

V usage is TRBV28 and J usage is TRBJ2-1; the D gene is possibly TRBD2 (5 bases). Between the trimmed V and J ends, which lost 4 bases and 12 bases, there was a span of 19 bases. CDR3 length: 14 residues. From germline, CDR1 is MDHEN and CDR2 SYDVKM. CDR3 loop: CASSSARTAQAQFF. The CDR3, as DNA: TGTGCCAGCAGTTCGGCCCGGACTGCCCAGGCGCAGTTCTTC.

Ten or more counts support this clonotype. This sequence joins TRBV20-1 and TRBJ2-3; the match to TRBD2 covers 13 bases. V trimming: 6 bases; J trimming: 3 bases; junction bases outside the gene matches: 9. The CDR3 is 16 residues long. The germline V gene has CDR1 DFQATT and CDR2 SNEGSKA (reference sequence). The CDR3 DNA sequence: TGCAGTGCCCTCCCAGGGACTAGCGGGGTAACAGATACGCAGTATTTT. It yields the protein CSALPGTSGVTDTQYF.

As DNA, the CDR3 is TGCAGTGCTAGTAGCAGGACGGGCCAAGAGACCCAGTACTTC. Amino acids: CSASSRTGQETQYF. The genes are TRBV20-1 and TRBJ2-5; unclear D gene. Trimming left V 3 bases short and J 1 base short, with 12 bases between. The CDR3 totals 14 residues. CDR1 and CDR2 from the germline V gene are DFQATT and SNEGSKA (reference sequence).

The sample holds a few counts of this clonotype. This chain joins TRBV10-3 and TRBJ2-1; 7 bases match TRBD2. The V gene end was trimmed by 8 bases and the J gene end by 3 bases; junction bases not matched to a gene: 7. This CDR3 spans 14 amino acids. Per germline, CDR1 ENHRY and CDR2 SYGVKD. CDR3 sequence: CAIGGGTNYNEQFF. The DNA for the CDR3 is TGTGCCATCGGTGGGGGGACTAACTACAATGAGCAGTTCTTC.